One sample yielded the 31 T cell receptor beta chains listed below, sequenced in a study of T cell responses to AZD1222 COVID-19 vaccine. Clones were sequenced by immunoSEQ multiplex PCR, and TCRdb holds only the in-frame ones, with some missing. This table holds about 150,000 clones, about four fifths found once. The sample in question was peripheral blood, obtained on day 0 of AZD1222 vaccination. These receptors originate from an adult in good health.

V gene TRBV19 combines with J gene TRBJ1-2; D remains ambiguous. The CDR3 length is 13 residues. V was clipped by 4 bases and J by 8 bases, with 14 bases between them. The germline gives CDR1 LNHDA, CDR2 SQIVND (reference sequence). In DNA, the CDR3 is TGTGCCAGTAGTAGCCAGCCCCCCTGGGGCTACACCTTC. It is translated as CASSSQPPWGYTF.

The chain has TRBV2 and TRBJ2-7, with D hard to call. The V gene's germline CDR1 is SNHLY and CDR2 FYNNEI. Trimming left V 4 bases short and J 6 bases short, with 10 bases between. The CDR3 sequence is 12 residues long. This CDR3 reads CASSVARLEQYF. The CDR3 coding sequence is TGTGCCAGCAGTGTGGCCAGGCTCGAGCAGTACTTC.

This sequence joins TRBV4-1 and TRBJ1-3; no definite D call. The ends were cut back, 0 bases at V and 3 bases at J, with 6 bases in the middle. Germline CDR1 MGHRA, CDR2 YSYEKL. The CDR3 consists of 14 residues. Written as DNA, the CDR3 is TGCGCCAGCAGCCAAGAAAATAGTGGAAACACCATATATTTT. Translation gives CASSQENSGNTIYF.

The J gene is TRBJ1-1, the V gene TRBV30; D call uncertain. The CDR3 covers 12 residues. Trimming removed 2 bases from V and 0 bases from J, with 4 bases in between. The V gene's germline CDR1 is GTSNPN and CDR2 SVGIG (reference sequence). The DNA of the CDR3 is TGTGCCTGGAGTCCGGTGAACACTGAAGCTTTCTTT. Its protein is CAWSPVNTEAFF. The complete variable domain, with remaining parts taken from reference TRBV30 and TRBJ1-1, reads SQTIHQWPATLVQPVGSPLSLECTVEGTSNPNLYWYRQAAGRGLQLLFYSVGIGQISSEVPQNLSASRPQDRQFILSSKKLLLSDSGFYLCAWSPVNTEAFFGQGTRLTVV.

This clone was counted only a few times. This chain uses TRBV5-1 with TRBJ2-3; D unresolved. The CDR3 consists of 13 residues. V was shortened by 0 bases and J by 5 bases, with 7 bases between the two germline ends. From germline, CDR1 is SGHRS and CDR2 YFSETQ. The CDR3 nucleotides read TGCGCCAGCAGCTTGGAAGTCGTAGATACGCAGTATTTT. Translated, it gives CASSLEVVDTQYF.

V and J are TRBV7-2 and TRBJ1-2, with a tentative D call TRBD1 (5 bases). This CDR3 contains 14 residues. V lost 5 bases and J 6 bases, leaving 16 bases between the germline ends. From germline, CDR1 is SGHTA and CDR2 FQGNSA. The CDR3 sequence: CASSPRRGNDGYTF. Here the CDR3 DNA reads TGTGCCAGCAGCCCAAGGAGGGGAAACGATGGCTACACCTTC.

J is TRBJ2-3 and V is TRBV6-5; D not resolved. V was clipped by 4 bases and J by 4 bases, with 6 bases between them. The germline V gene encodes CDR1 MNHEY and CDR2 SVGAGI. The CDR3 is 12 amino acids. CDR3 bases: TGTGCCAGCAGTTCTACGGCAGATACGCAGTATTTT. Its translation: CASSSTADTQYF.

The table lists this clone with a count of one. The J gene is TRBJ2-2, the V gene TRBV19; D gene unclear. Germline CDR1 is LNHDA and CDR2 is SQIVND (reference sequence). This CDR3 spans 17 amino acids. The V gene lost 6 bases and the J gene lost 2 bases, with 19 bases spanning the gap. CDR3 sequence reads: CASSISRVGRNTGELFF. The CDR3 nucleotides are TGTGCCAGTAGCATTTCACGGGTGGGCCGAAACACCGGGGAGCTGTTTTTT. Based on the CDR3 plus reference TRBV19 and TRBJ2-2, the full variable domain is DGGITQSPKYLFRKEGQNVTLSCEQNLNHDAMYWYRQDPGQGLRLIYYSQIVNDFQKGDIAEGYSVSREKKESFPLTVTSAQKNPTAFYLCASSISRVGRNTGELFFGEGSRLTVL.

In this sample, this clone turned up a few times. J is TRBJ1-5 and V is TRBV28; D perhaps matches TRBD1 (5 bases). The CDR3 runs 16 residues. Trimming left V 6 bases short and J 6 bases short, with 21 bases between. Looked up from germline, CDR1 is MDHEN and CDR2 is SYDVKM. CDR3 bases: TGTGCCAGCAGCCGGCCCCCGGGACGGTCGAGTCAGCCCCAGCATTTT. Its protein product is CASSRPPGRSSQPQHF.

The chain uses TRBV9 and TRBJ1-6; TRBD1 might be the D (6 bases). Germline V lookup: CDR1 SGDLS, CDR2 YYNGEE. The CDR3 extends over 15 amino acids. V was shortened by 4 bases and J by 8 bases, with 16 bases between the two germline ends. CDR3 residues: CASSQRQELDSPLHF. The CDR3 DNA is TGTGCCAGCAGCCAGAGACAGGAACTAGATTCACCCCTCCACTTT.

This chain uses TRBV4-1 with TRBJ2-7; D call uncertain. This CDR3 comprises 13 residues. CDR1 and CDR2 from the germline V gene are MGHRA and YSYEKL. V was trimmed by 2 bases and J by 7 bases, leaving 12 bases between them. CDR3 protein: CASSQIRQSEQYF. The CDR3 coding sequence is TGCGCCAGCAGCCAAATCAGGCAGTCGGAGCAGTACTTC.

The genes are TRBV7-2 and TRBJ1-1; D perhaps matches TRBD1 (5 bases). V was pared by 1 base and J by 6 bases, with 9 bases between. Per germline, CDR1 SGHTA and CDR2 FQGNSA. This CDR3 spans 13 amino acids. CDR3 sequence (DNA): TGTGCCAGCAGCTTAGTTAGGGGTGCTGAAGCTTTCTTT. Translating it yields CASSLVRGAEAFF.

The chain has TRBV5-1 and TRBJ1-1; no clear D gene. V shed 0 bases and J shed 0 bases, with 6 bases lying between them. This CDR3 contains 14 residues. The germline V gene encodes CDR1 SGHRS and CDR2 YFSETQ. The CDR3 DNA reads as TGCGCCAGCAGCTTGGTCGGCGTGAACACTGAAGCTTTCTTT. Its translation is CASSLVGVNTEAFF.

The V gene is TRBV2, the J gene TRBJ2-3; 12 nucleotides line up with TRBD1. The V gene end was trimmed by 5 bases and the J gene end by 5 bases; junction bases not matched to a gene: 8. Germline CDR1 is SNHLY and CDR2 is FYNNEI. This CDR3 comprises 16 residues. CDR3 nucleotides: TGTGCCAGCAGTCCCGGGACAGGGGGCGCGGAAGATACGCAGTATTTT. Its protein is CASSPGTGGAEDTQYF.

V gene TRBV4-2 combines with J gene TRBJ1-4; D gene uncertain. The CDR3 is 13 residues long. V was clipped by 3 bases and J by 10 bases, with 12 bases between them. Germline assignment: CDR1 LGHNA and CDR2 YNFKEQ. Here the CDR3 reads CASSQVRGGKLFF. The CDR3 coding sequence is TGTGCCAGCAGCCAGGTTAGAGGTGGAAAACTGTTTTTT.

This clone was counted a few times. The V and J genes are TRBV7-9 and TRBJ1-6; TRBD1 aligns across 12 bases. CDR1 SEHNR and CDR2 FQNEAQ come from the germline V gene (reference sequence). This CDR3 is 15 amino acids long. After removal of 5 bases from V and 8 bases from J, the junction contained 4 bases not matched to a gene. The CDR3 DNA reads as TGTGCCAGCAGCCCCGGGACAGGGGGCGATTCACCCCTCCACTTT. Translating gives CASSPGTGGDSPLHF. Using reference TRBV7-9 and TRBJ1-6 for the parts outside the CDR3, the full variable domain is DTGVSQNPRHKITKRGQNVTFRCDPISEHNRLYWYRQTLGQGPEFLTYFQNEAQLEKSRLLSDRFSAERPKGSFSTLEIQRTEQGDSAMYLCASSPGTGGDSPLHFGNGTRLTVT.

The rearrangement uses TRBV6-6 and TRBJ1-1, with 9 bases aligning to TRBD1. Trimming removed 5 bases from V and 2 bases from J; junction bases left unmatched: 9. CDR1 and CDR2 (germline): MNHNY, SVGAGI (reference sequence). This CDR3 has 16 amino acids. In nucleotides, the CDR3 is TGTGCCAGCAGTCTACAGGGGGCCCTGTTTAACACTGAAGCTTTCTTT. This gives the protein CASSLQGALFNTEAFF.

This clone showed up just a few times. This chain uses TRBV5-1 with TRBJ1-2; 8 nucleotides line up with TRBD1. Per germline, CDR1 SGHRS and CDR2 YFSETQ. V shed 4 bases, J shed 2 bases, and the junction held 13 bases outside the gene matches. The length of the CDR3 is 17 residues. In nucleotides, the CDR3 is TGCGCCAGCAGCAAATTACAGACAGGGGATCCCAACTATGGCTACACCTTC. Translation gives CASSKLQTGDPNYGYTF.

In the case of this clone: A read error may be the cause here, since a much bigger clone is one base away. The chain uses TRBV6-4 and TRBJ2-2; D assignment may be TRBD1 or TRBD2 (5 bases each). Germline loops: CDR1 MRHNA, CDR2 SNTAGT. V was clipped by 2 bases and J by 7 bases, with 5 bases between them. The length of the CDR3 is 12 residues. CDR3 DNA sequence: TGTGCCAGCAGTGACGGGGGCGGGGAGCTGTTTTTT. Amino acids: CASSDGGGELFF.

The rearrangement links TRBV5-5 to TRBJ1-5; TRBD1 agrees at 7 bases. Germline V gives CDR1 SGHKS, CDR2 YYEKEE (reference sequence). This CDR3 contains 14 residues. Losses at the gene ends were 2 bases for V and 2 bases for J; bases not matched to a gene: 1. The CDR3 coding sequence is TGTGCCAGCAGCTTTACAGGGGGCAATCAGCCCCAGCATTTT. Translated: CASSFTGGNQPQHF.

J is TRBJ2-7 and V is TRBV7-9; D possibly corresponds to TRBD1 (5 bases). The CDR3 is 15 amino acids. Trimming removed 1 base at V and 2 bases at J, with 12 bases between. Germline CDR1 reads SEHNR; CDR2 reads FQNEAQ (reference sequence). CDR3 sequence: CASSLEGRRTYEQYF. CDR3 nucleotides: TGTGCCAGCAGCTTAGAGGGGCGGCGAACCTACGAGCAGTACTTC.

The CDR3 bases are TGTGCCAGCAGTATTCCAGTGAAGAACACCGGGGAGCTGTTTTTT. Translated: CASSIPVKNTGELFF. The chain joins TRBV2 to TRBJ2-2; D gene ambiguous. CDR3 length: 15 residues. Germline-derived CDR1 and CDR2 are SNHLY and FYNNEI. The V and J ends lost 5 bases and 1 base respectively, with 11 bases between them.

This clone was seen once. This sequence joins TRBV6-5 and TRBJ1-6; 10 bases agree with TRBD1. Germline loops: CDR1 MNHEY, CDR2 SVGAGI. The CDR3 sequence is 15 residues long. V was clipped by 6 bases and J by 8 bases; unmatched bases: 7. In DNA form, the CDR3 reads TGTGCCAGCAGCCGTCCCGGGACAGGGGATTCACCCCTCCACTTT. This gives the protein CASSRPGTGDSPLHF.

CDR3 nucleotides: TGTGCCAGCAGGGGGGGAGGGGACTATGGCTACACCTTC. Its translation is CASRGGGDYGYTF. The chain employs TRBV6-5 and TRBJ1-2; TRBD1 is a possible D gene (5 bases). V was trimmed by 6 bases and J by 3 bases, leaving 11 bases between them. Germline V gene sequence: CDR1 MNHEY, CDR2 SVGAGI. This CDR3 has 13 amino acids.

The rearrangement links TRBV15 to TRBJ1-1; D is possibly TRBD1 (5 bases). The CDR3 spans 16 residues. V lost 0 bases, J lost 4 bases, and 15 bases lay in between. CDR1 LNHNV and CDR2 YYDKDF come from the germline V gene (reference sequence). The CDR3 DNA reads TGTGCCACCAGCAGAGATCTGGCAGGGATGGGCACTGAAGCTTTCTTT. This codes for CATSRDLAGMGTEAFF.

This chain connects TRBV7-9 to TRBJ2-2; no reliable D call. V lost 2 bases and J 0 bases, leaving 4 bases between the germline ends. Germline values: CDR1 SEHNR, CDR2 FQNEAQ (reference sequence). This CDR3 contains 14 residues. The CDR3 spells CASSLKANTGELFF. The CDR3 nucleotides are TGTGCCAGCAGCTTAAAGGCGAACACCGGGGAGCTGTTTTTT.

This rearrangement joins TRBV11-2 to TRBJ1-6; 9 bases map to TRBD1. Germline CDR1 reads SGHAT; CDR2 reads FQNNGV. The CDR3 length is 15 residues. The J segment lost 7 bases and the V segment lost 7 bases, leaving 8 bases of the junction unmatched. CDR3 coding DNA: TGTGCCAGCACCGGGACAGGGCTCAGCAATTCACCCCTCCACTTT. It translates to CASTGTGLSNSPLHF. Complete variable domain (other parts from reference TRBV11-2 and TRBJ1-6): EAGVAQSPRYKIIEKRQSVAFWCNPISGHATLYWYQQILGQGPKLLIQFQNNGVVDDSQLPKDRFSAERLKGVDSTLKIQPAKLEDSAVYLCASTGTGLSNSPLHFGNGTRLTVT.

The V and J genes are TRBV5-1 and TRBJ1-1, with D hard to call. Per the germline V gene, CDR1 is SGHRS and CDR2 is YFSETQ. The V end lost 1 base, the J end lost 6 bases, and 7 bases lay between the germline ends. The CDR3 is made up of 12 amino acids. The CDR3 here is CASSLKGAEAFF. Written as DNA, the CDR3 is TGCGCCAGCAGCTTGAAGGGCGCTGAAGCTTTCTTT.

This chain joins TRBV5-1 and TRBJ1-2; the D is unclear. With 1 base removed from V and 7 bases from J, the gap between germline ends came to 11 bases. The CDR3 length is 13 residues. From germline, CDR1 is SGHRS and CDR2 YFSETQ. In nucleotides, the CDR3 is TGCGCCAGCAGCTTGACAGTCGGATCTGGCTACACCTTC. This encodes CASSLTVGSGYTF.

The gene calls are TRBV7-9 and TRBJ2-5; D remains ambiguous. Trimming took off 2 bases at V and 4 bases at J, with 8 bases between the two ends. Germline values: CDR1 SEHNR, CDR2 FQNEAQ (reference sequence). This CDR3 region has 13 residues. The CDR3 sequence is CASSLNGRETQYF. CDR3 in DNA: TGTGCCAGCAGCTTAAATGGACGAGAGACCCAGTACTTC. The complete variable domain, with remaining parts taken from reference TRBV7-9 and TRBJ2-5, reads DTGVSQNPRHKITKRGQNVTFRCDPISEHNRLYWYRQTLGQGPEFLTYFQNEAQLEKSRLLSDRFSAERPKGSFSTLEIQRTEQGDSAMYLCASSLNGRETQYFGPGTRLLVL.

The chain links TRBV11-3 to TRBJ2-1; 7 nucleotides match TRBD1. The ends lost 1 base at V and 9 bases at J; junction bases unmatched: 12. Germline V gives CDR1 SGHNT, CDR2 YENEEA. The CDR3 loop spans 16 amino acids. CDR3 amino acids: CASSLASPKGGTEQFF. The CDR3 DNA sequence: TGTGCCAGCAGCTTAGCCTCCCCAAAAGGGGGCACTGAGCAGTTCTTC.